This T cell receptor beta chain was identified during a study of T cells after yellow fever vaccination (dated by TCRdb to between 2018 and 2020). About the study as a whole: The SMART-Seq v4 Ultra Low Input RNA kit was used to prepare libraries from fractions with low cell numbers. To track T-cell clones before and after primary and booster YFV17D yellow fever vaccination, bulk TCR alpha and beta repertoires were sequenced longitudinally. Bulk PBMC replicates and cell subsets were isolated from blood drawn at multiple timepoints before and after both primary and secondary immunization. The cohort comprised two healthy male donors, one aged 18 to 30 and one aged 30 to 40 years.

Here is what the overall study found, with its caveats: Because only a couple of donors were included in the study, the extent to which the findings can be generalized is limited. Because abundant contaminating clonotypes from the bulk population could be contained in FACS-sorted repertoires, computational filtering was required. A small fraction of clonotypes showed up in both the CD4 and CD8 compartments, probably as a result of convergent recombination. The secondary T-cell response was found to be weaker but faster than the primary response, with a peak reached on day 5 rather than on day 15. After the booster, most of the clones that had expanded following primary vaccination were detected again (approximately 96% of CD4 and around 87% of CD8), which suggests that memory was broadly maintained.

Unmatched junction bases come to 1, with V trimmed by 2 bases and J by 0 bases. Reading the germline V gene gives CDR1 LGHNA and CDR2 YSLEER. The CDR3 spans 14 residues, from the cysteine through the phenylalanine. The entry retains the CDR3 DNA only, 42 bases that are in frame from base 1. Sequenced on an Illumina NovaSeq 6000. TCR cDNA was made using 5'RACE template switching, a step that added a universal primer site and unique molecular identifiers. Priming for cDNA synthesis came from both the TCR alpha and TCR beta constant segments. Library amplification involved two PCR steps, and the second step added sample barcodes and sequencing adapters. Sequencing of the libraries was done on either Illumina HiSeq 2500 (2x100 bp) or NovaSeq (2x150 bp). In the authors' own workflow: MIGEC handled demultiplexing of reads and collapsing into UMI consensus sequences, while MiXCR performed V(D)J alignment. Clonotypes responding to the vaccine were identified with edgeR on replicate PBMC samples, with the criteria of FDR below 0.01 and a log2 fold change above 5 up to day 15. Bulk clonotypes were assigned CD4 or CD8 identity according to which sequenced CD4 or CD8 repertoire held them at higher abundance. TCRdb handled the public reads itself, with Q25 trimming in fastp and clone calling in MiXCR, and kept productive beta chains. Rows matching on CDR3 protein sequence are summarized as one entry with the most common DNA and genes. What appears here as the V and J calls and clone size reflects TCRdb's work, not the paper's. The sample table contains 170,000 or so distinct CDR3 sequences; only one count was recorded for roughly 8.8% of them. Of the sample, about a third is held by the ten largest clones.

Within its sample, this clonotype is medium-sized (0.01 to 0.1%). Its antigen is not yet known. No much larger clone exists at a distance of one base, and base qualities are not known. The meaning of the sample's treatment or condition label: live attenuated yellow fever vaccine strain. PBMCs were isolated from peripheral blood using a standard Ficoll-Paque protocol. Dynabeads CD4 and CD8 positive selection kits were used to isolate the CD4 and CD8 T-cell fractions. RNA was extracted with TriZol from bulk PBMCs, CD4 and CD8 fractions, and dextramer-positive and dextramer-negative fractions. The sequences come from CD8+ T cells sorted from PBMCs, collected 45 days after the yellow fever booster vaccination. This clonotype was obtained from a man between 18 and 29 years old who received the YFV17D yellow fever vaccine. The sequence links TRBV4-3 to TRBJ2-7, and TRBD2 matches 7 of the central bases. The CDR3 region: CASSQSGVSYEQYF. In nucleotides, the sequence is TGCGCCAGCAGCCAAAGCGGGGTCTCCTACGAGCAGTACTTC.